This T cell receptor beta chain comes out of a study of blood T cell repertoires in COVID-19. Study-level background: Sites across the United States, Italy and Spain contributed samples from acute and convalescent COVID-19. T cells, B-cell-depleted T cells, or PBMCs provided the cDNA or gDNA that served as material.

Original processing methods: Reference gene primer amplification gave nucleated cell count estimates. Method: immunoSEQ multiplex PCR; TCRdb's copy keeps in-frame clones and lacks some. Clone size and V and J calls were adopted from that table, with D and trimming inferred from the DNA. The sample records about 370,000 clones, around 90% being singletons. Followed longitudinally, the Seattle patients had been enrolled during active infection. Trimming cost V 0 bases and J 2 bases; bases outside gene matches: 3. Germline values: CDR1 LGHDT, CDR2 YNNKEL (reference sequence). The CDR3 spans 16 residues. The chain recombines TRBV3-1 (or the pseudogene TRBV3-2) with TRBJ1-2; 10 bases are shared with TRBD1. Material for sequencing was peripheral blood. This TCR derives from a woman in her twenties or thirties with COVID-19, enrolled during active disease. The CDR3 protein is CASSQDWGQGNYGYTF. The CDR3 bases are TGTGCCAGCAGCCAAGATTGGGGACAGGGGAACTATGGCTACACCTTC.